A single sample is the source of the 26 T cell receptor beta chains below, sequenced in a study of CD8+ T cells in alopecia areata. Sequencing relied on a cDNA template that was reverse transcribed from extracted RNA. TCRdb's table, derived via immunoSEQ multiplex PCR, lists solely in-frame clones and lacks some. The sample carries 65,000 to 75,000 clones, about 30% recorded once. Stated treatment: oral pan-JAK inhibitor, 5-10 mg twice daily. The sequences come from CD8+ T cells sorted from blood, collected at week 4, from a patient treated with tofacitinib. These receptors all come from a human donor with alopecia areata.

This clone came up a few times. The chain recombines TRBV29-1 with TRBJ2-7; perhaps TRBD2 as D (7 bases). Trimming stripped 2 bases from V and 1 base from J, with 12 bases between. The CDR3 is 14 amino acids. CDR1 is SQVTM and CDR2 is ANQGSEA in the germline V gene. The DNA for the CDR3 is TGCAGCGTTGAATCTGGGAGGGGGTCCTACGAGCAGTACTTC. Encoded protein: CSVESGRGSYEQYF.

V is TRBV4-1 and J is TRBJ1-4; tentative D call: TRBD1 (6 bases). V was pared by 8 bases and J by 10 bases, with 11 bases between. Germline V CDR1 and CDR2: MGHRA, YSYEKL. The CDR3 is made up of 11 amino acids. This chain's CDR3 is CASWGGGKLFF. The CDR3 DNA is TGCGCCAGCTGGGGGGGCGGAAAACTGTTTTTT.

There are a few counts of this clone. V is TRBV29-1 and J is TRBJ2-3; D unclear. CDR1 SQVTM and CDR2 ANQGSEA come from the germline V gene. V shed 6 bases and J shed 1 base, with 2 bases lying between them. This CDR3 contains 10 residues. CDR3 residues: CSVRTDTQYF. In nucleotides, the CDR3 is TGCAGCGTCCGCACAGATACGCAGTATTTT.

The J gene is TRBJ2-7, the V gene TRBV13; no definite D call. The CDR3 runs 14 residues. The ends were cut back, 5 bases at V and 5 bases at J, with 16 bases in the middle. CDR1 PRHDT and CDR2 FYEKMQ come from the germline V gene (reference sequence). CDR3 amino acids: CASSTILGADEQYF. The CDR3 region has the DNA TGTGCCAGCAGCACCATCTTGGGTGCGGACGAGCAGTACTTC.

This clone was observed a handful of times. This chain uses TRBV29-1 with TRBJ2-7; 10 nucleotides match TRBD2. The germline CDR1 and CDR2 sequences are SQVTM and ANQGSEA. The CDR3 has 13 amino acids. With V trimmed by 7 bases and J by 2 bases, 5 bases remained unmatched. The CDR3 nucleotides read TGCAGCGCATCCCTAGCGGGGGCCTACGAGCAGTACTTC. As protein: CSASLAGAYEQYF.

V gene TRBV4-1 combines with J gene TRBJ2-7, with D hard to call. Deletions cut 0 bases from V and 1 base from J, with 7 bases between. The CDR3 is 14 amino acids. Germline CDR1 MGHRA, CDR2 YSYEKL. In DNA, the CDR3 is TGCGCCAGCAGCCAAGAGGACGGATCCTACGAGCAGTACTTC. Protein sequence: CASSQEDGSYEQYF.

V is TRBV29-1 and J is TRBJ1-1; 8 nucleotides align to TRBD1. Germline-derived CDR1 and CDR2 are SQVTM and ANQGSEA. This CDR3 is 10 amino acids long. Trimming removed 5 bases from V and 8 bases from J; junction bases left unmatched: 1. This CDR3 is CSVRDREAFF. The CDR3 nucleotides are TGCAGCGTTAGGGACAGGGAAGCTTTCTTT.

CDR3 DNA: TGCAGCGTGTGGACAGGGAATGGCTACACCTTC. The encoded protein is CSVWTGNGYTF. The chain uses TRBV29-1 and TRBJ1-2; 8 bases fit TRBD1. V dropped 6 bases and J dropped 6; count of bases not matched to a gene: 3. Germline assignment: CDR1 SQVTM and CDR2 ANQGSEA. CDR3 size: 11 residues.

J is TRBJ2-2 and V is TRBV4-2; 8 bases fit TRBD2. The V segment lost 3 bases and the J segment 1 base; nucleotides outside the gene matches: 4. This CDR3 is 16 amino acids long. Per germline, CDR1 LGHNA and CDR2 YNFKEQ. The CDR3, as DNA: TGTGCCAGCAGCCACCATAGCGGGGAGAACACCGGGGAGCTGTTTTTT. Its translation: CASSHHSGENTGELFF.

This chain uses TRBV29-1 with TRBJ2-7, with 7 bases matching TRBD1. The CDR3 consists of 13 residues. Losses at the gene ends were 1 base for V and 6 bases for J; bases not matched to a gene: 6. CDR1 is SQVTM and CDR2 is ANQGSEA in the germline V gene. CDR3 sequence reads: CSVEGDRVGEQYF. CDR3 DNA sequence: TGCAGCGTTGAAGGCGACAGGGTGGGCGAGCAGTACTTC.

The chain joins TRBV7-9 to TRBJ2-5; 8 bases are shared with TRBD2. Germline CDR1 reads SEHNR; CDR2 reads FQNEAQ (reference sequence). V trimming: 6 bases; J trimming: 4 bases; junction bases outside the gene matches: 10. This CDR3 contains 15 residues. Written as DNA, the CDR3 is TGTGCCAGCAGTTCCCCAGCGGGAGCGGGAGAGACCCAGTACTTC. Translating gives CASSSPAGAGETQYF.

V is TRBV7-8 and J is TRBJ2-1; D uncertain. This CDR3 spans 11 amino acids. Germline values: CDR1 SGHVS, CDR2 FQNEAQ. The V gene lost 5 bases and the J gene lost 10 bases, with 9 bases spanning the gap. In DNA, the CDR3 is TGTGCCAGCAGCCCCAGCATAGAGCAGTTCTTC. Translated, it gives CASSPSIEQFF.

This clone has just a few counts. The chain is built from TRBV29-1 and TRBJ2-5; possibly TRBD2 for D (6 bases). The CDR3 is made up of 14 amino acids. V gave up 7 bases and J gave up 5 bases, with 20 bases separating them. CDR1 SQVTM and CDR2 ANQGSEA come from the germline V gene. CDR3 loop: CSAKPVGGRETQYF. The DNA of the CDR3 is TGCAGCGCCAAACCGGTGGGGGGTCGGGAGACCCAGTACTTC.

This clone was detected a few times. This chain connects TRBV19 to TRBJ2-2; no firm D call. V was pared by 5 bases and J by 1 base, with 23 bases between. The CDR3 contains 19 residues. CDR1 is LNHDA and CDR2 is SQIVND in the germline V gene (reference sequence). CDR3 amino acids: CASSDIYTVEKVNTGELFF. CDR3 nucleotides: TGTGCCAGTAGTGATATATATACGGTGGAGAAGGTGAACACCGGGGAGCTGTTTTTT.

This clone was observed a handful of times. V and J are TRBV6-1 and TRBJ2-7; 9 bases match TRBD1. The CDR3 runs 15 residues. CDR1 MNHNS and CDR2 SASEGT come from the germline V gene. V was pared by 3 bases and J by 2 bases, with 5 bases of the junction left unmatched. CDR3 loop: CASSEIGQGTYEQYF. CDR3 nucleotides: TGTGCCAGCAGTGAGATTGGACAGGGGACCTACGAGCAGTACTTC.

This clone was picked up a small number of times. V and J are TRBV7-2 and TRBJ2-4; D gene ambiguous. V was pared by 9 bases and J by 8 bases, with 17 bases between. Per the germline V gene, CDR1 is SGHTA and CDR2 is FQGNSA. The length of the CDR3 is 13 residues. CDR3 nucleotide sequence: TGTGCCAGTCAGCCCGAGATGAGAGACATTCAGTACTTC. Its translation: CASQPEMRDIQYF.

The rearrangement joins TRBV28 to TRBJ2-7; D call uncertain. CDR1 is MDHEN, CDR2 SYDVKM, per germline. This CDR3 region has 15 residues. Trimming took 6 bases from V and 2 from J, leaving 17 bases between them. This chain's CDR3 is CASSLTGTIPYEQYF. CDR3 in DNA: TGTGCCAGCAGCTTGACCGGCACTATCCCCTACGAGCAGTACTTC.

This clone was detected a few times. Written as DNA, the CDR3 is TGTGCCAGCTTAGGCGGGAGCCCTGGGGCCAACGTCCTGACTTTC. Protein: CASLGGSPGANVLTF. V is TRBV13 and J is TRBJ2-6, with TRBD2 matching 7 bases. This CDR3 has 15 residues. Germline V lookup: CDR1 PRHDT, CDR2 FYEKMQ (reference sequence). After removal of 8 bases from V and 2 bases from J, the junction contained 6 bases not matched to a gene.

This clone was counted a few times. J is TRBJ2-1 and V is TRBV4-1; D not resolved. This CDR3 region has 16 residues. Germline V gives CDR1 MGHRA, CDR2 YSYEKL. Trimming cost V 3 bases and J 3 bases, with 15 bases left between them. The CDR3 DNA reads TGCGCCAGCAGCCATCCCCAAGCAATCCGCTACAATGAGCAGTTCTTC. Its protein product is CASSHPQAIRYNEQFF.

This clone was recorded a few times. CDR3 residues: CASSYGGGGVQFF. In nucleotides, the CDR3 is TGTGCCAGCAGTTACGGTGGGGGAGGAGTGCAGTTCTTC. The V gene is TRBV6-5, the J gene TRBJ2-1; a weak D match, TRBD2 (6 bases). CDR3 length: 13 amino acids. CDR1 is MNHEY, CDR2 SVGAGI, per germline. The germline V and J ends were trimmed by 2 bases and 12 bases, with 14 bases remaining between them.

This clone was seen a handful of times. The chain's CDR3 is CASSTDISNQPQHF. The CDR3 DNA follows: TGTGCCAGTAGTACGGACATAAGCAATCAGCCCCAGCATTTT. V usage is TRBV19 and J usage is TRBJ1-5, with D perhaps matching TRBD1 (5 bases). CDR3 length equals 14 residues. Germline CDR1 and CDR2: LNHDA and SQIVND (reference sequence). V lost 4 bases to trimming and J lost 1 base, with 8 bases between them.

This clone was recorded a few times. The V call is TRBV29-1, the J call TRBJ2-1; the match to TRBD1 covers 8 bases. The CDR3 has 15 amino acids. V was pared by 2 bases and J by 5 bases, with 8 bases of the junction left unmatched. Per germline, CDR1 SQVTM and CDR2 ANQGSEA. The CDR3 loop is CSVESAGQVDNEQFF. The CDR3 nucleotides are TGCAGCGTTGAATCGGCGGGACAGGTTGACAATGAGCAGTTCTTC.

This clone was counted between two and nine times. The genes are TRBV28 and TRBJ2-7; D possibly corresponds to TRBD1 (6 bases). The germline gives CDR1 MDHEN, CDR2 SYDVKM. V dropped 4 bases and J dropped 4 bases, with 17 bases sitting between them. The CDR3 runs 15 residues. The CDR3 spells CASSWGRQENYEQYF. DNA of the CDR3: TGTGCCAGCAGTTGGGGGCGGCAGGAGAATTACGAGCAGTACTTC. Using reference TRBV28 and TRBJ2-7 for the parts outside the CDR3, the full variable domain is DVKVTQSSRYLVKRTGEKVFLECVQDMDHENMFWYRQDPGLGLRLIYFSYDVKMKEKGDIPEGYSVSREKKERFSLILESASTNQTSMYLCASSWGRQENYEQYFGPGTRLTVT.

J is TRBJ2-5 and V is TRBV29-1, with TRBD2 matching over 8 bases. With V trimmed by 5 bases and J by 0 bases, 11 bases remained unmatched. The CDR3 runs to 16 residues. Germline V CDR1 and CDR2: SQVTM, ANQGSEA. The CDR3 DNA reads TGCAGCGTTCCATCTGTGGCGGGAGGCCACCAAGAGACCCAGTACTTC. Amino acid sequence: CSVPSVAGGHQETQYF.

This clone was seen only a few times. Other nucleotide sequences in the sample specify the same CDR3. This chain joins TRBV30 and TRBJ1-5, with D possibly TRBD1 on 5 matching bases. Looked up from germline, CDR1 is GTSNPN and CDR2 is SVGIG (reference sequence). V was shortened by 2 bases and J by 4 bases, with 9 bases between the two germline ends. This CDR3 is built from 13 residues. The CDR3 region has the DNA TGTGCCTGGAGTTCGGGGGGTAATCAGCCCCAGCATTTT. Residues: CAWSSGGNQPQHF. Drawing the rest from reference TRBV30 and TRBJ1-5, the complete variable domain is SQTIHQWPATLVQPVGSPLSLECTVEGTSNPNLYWYRQAAGRGLQLLFYSVGIGQISSEVPQNLSASRPQDRQFILSSKKLLLSDSGFYLCAWSSGGNQPQHFGDGTRLSIL.

CDR3 protein: CASSHKVVPSLNEQFF. CDR3 bases: TGTGCCAGCAGCCACAAAGTAGTCCCGTCCCTGAATGAGCAGTTCTTC. This rearrangement joins TRBV14 to TRBJ2-1; D gene uncertain. Germline CDR1 SGHDN, CDR2 FVKESK. Deletions cut 3 bases from V and 7 bases from J, with 19 bases between. The CDR3 has 16 residues.